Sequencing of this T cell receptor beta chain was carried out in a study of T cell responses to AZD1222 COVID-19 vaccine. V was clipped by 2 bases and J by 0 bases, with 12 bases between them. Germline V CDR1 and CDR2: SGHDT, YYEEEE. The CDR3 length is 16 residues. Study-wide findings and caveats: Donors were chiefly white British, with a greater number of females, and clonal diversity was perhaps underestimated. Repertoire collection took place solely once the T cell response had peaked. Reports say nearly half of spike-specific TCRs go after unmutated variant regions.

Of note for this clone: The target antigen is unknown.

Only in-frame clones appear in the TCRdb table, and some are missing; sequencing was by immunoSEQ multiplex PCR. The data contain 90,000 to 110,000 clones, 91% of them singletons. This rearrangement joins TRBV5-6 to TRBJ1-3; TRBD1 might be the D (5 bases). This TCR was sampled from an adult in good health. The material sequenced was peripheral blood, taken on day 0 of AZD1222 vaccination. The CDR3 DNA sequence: TGTGCCAGCAGCTTCCAGGGTACCAACTCTGGAAACACCATATATTTT. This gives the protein CASSFQGTNSGNTIYF.